This T cell receptor beta chain was sequenced during a study of blood T cell repertoires in COVID-19. Study-level information: Some COVID-19 samples were acute and others convalescent; all came from the United States, Italy and Spain.

Authors' analysis steps: How many nucleated cells were present was estimated from reference gene primer amplification. Only in-frame clones appear in the TCRdb table, and some are missing; sequencing was by immunoSEQ multiplex PCR. V and J calls and clone size follow that table, whereas D and trimming were derived from the DNA. Among under 200,000 clones listed, less than 85% were seen once. In terms of age and location, participants ranged from about 18 to 95 years and lived in roughly 22 US areas. The CDR3 totals 13 residues. The V gene's germline CDR1 is GTSNPN and CDR2 SVGIG (reference sequence). Trimming stripped 3 bases from V and 2 bases from J, with 10 bases between.

This chain connects TRBV30 to TRBJ1-2, with D possibly TRBD1 on 6 matching bases. This clonotype was obtained from a woman between 55 and 75 years old with acute COVID-19. Sequenced input: PBMCs or T cells enriched from blood (not recorded which). CDR3 sequence reads: CAWRVTGNYGYTF. For the CDR3, the DNA is TGTGCCTGGAGAGTCACAGGGAACTATGGCTACACCTTC. The full variable domain, its missing parts supplied by reference TRBV30 and TRBJ1-2, is SQTIHQWPATLVQPVGSPLSLECTVEGTSNPNLYWYRQAAGRGLQLLFYSVGIGQISSEVPQNLSASRPQDRQFILSSKKLLLSDSGFYLCAWRVTGNYGYTFGSGTRLTVV.